Sequencing of this T cell receptor (beta chain) was carried out in a study of shared clonotypes between healthy human individuals. Study outcomes and limitations: Read depth was anticipated to influence clonotype sharing among donors.

Remarks on this clone: The target antigen is unknown.

In germline, CDR1 is SGHVS, CDR2 FNYEAQ. V lost 5 bases to trimming and J lost 0 bases, with 13 bases between them. This CDR3 region has 15 residues. The table came from immunoSEQ multiplex PCR; TCRdb's copy has only in-frame clones and leaves some out. Of approximately 740,000 clones in the sample, roughly 70% were seen once. The clonotype comes from a woman in her twenties or thirties in good health. The gene calls are TRBV7-6 and TRBJ1-1, with a weak D call TRBD1 (6 bases). The sample comprised memory CD4+ T cells sorted from blood. Subset defined: CD45RA-negative fraction. CDR3 in amino acids: CASSDEDRMNTEAFF. The CDR3 DNA sequence: TGTGCCAGCAGCGATGAGGACAGAATGAACACTGAAGCTTTCTTT. Based on the CDR3 plus reference TRBV7-6 and TRBJ1-1, the full variable domain is GAGVSQSPRYKVTKRGQDVALRCDPISGHVSLYWYRQALGQGPEFLTYFNYEAQQDKSGLPNDRFSAERPEGSISTLTIQRTEQRDSAMYRCASSDEDRMNTEAFFGQGTRLTVV.